Listed below are T cell receptor beta chains from one sample, sequenced in a study of blood T cells in healthy people across ages. TCRdb reprocessed the 5' RACE reads via MiXCR and lists one record per CDR3 protein. The table has 1.5 million or so distinct CDR3 sequences, about 40% seen once. The sample was blood. These receptors were collected from a woman in her late teens or twenties in good health. The CDR3 runs from the conserved cysteine through the conserved F or W. The order of the fields is D gene, clone size, V gene, J gene, CDR3 DNA, CDR3 protein. D genes are given only for firm matches. A row's size may be missing; if present it is once, few, many or a size class.

-,few,TRBV20-1,TRBJ2-1,TGCAGTGCTAGGGCGGCAGCAAATAATGAGCAGTTCTTC,CSARAAANNEQFF
-,-,TRBV12-3/TRBV12-4,TRBJ1-1,TGTGCCAGCAGCCACAGGACGGCCTCCCCCGGGGCTTTCTTT,CASSHRTASPGAFF
TRBD2,-,TRBV29-1,TRBJ2-3,TGCAGCGTGGGGACTAGCGGTAGCACAGATACGCAGTATTTT,CSVGTSGSTDTQYF
-,few,TRBV7-9,TRBJ2-7,TGTGCCAGCAGCTTGTCGGGTATTATTGGGTCCGAGCAGTACTTC,CASSLSGIIGSEQYF
-,-,TRBV3-1,TRBJ2-5,TGTGCCAGCAGCCAATTCCCTGGTCCTCAGTACTTC,CASSQFPGPQYF
-,-,TRBV18,TRBJ2-1,TGTGCCAGCTCACTGGGAGCAGCCCGCCTCGGGGGCTACTACAATGAGCAGTTCTTC,CASSLGAARLGGYYNEQFF
-,few,TRBV5-1,TRBJ2-3,TGCGCCAGCAGCTCTGCGGCTTTCACAGATACGCAGTATTTT,CASSSAAFTDTQYF
TRBD2,-,TRBV6-2/TRBV6-3,TRBJ2-1,TGTGCCAGCAGACCCTCCCCCAGCGGGAGACCGGATGAGCAGTTCTTC,CASRPSPSGRPDEQFF
-,-,TRBV7-2,TRBJ2-7,TGTGCCAGCAGCTTAATGGTGGGGGAGCAGTACTTC,CASSLMVGEQYF
-,-,TRBV12-3/TRBV12-4,TRBJ1-3,TGTGCCAGCAGAGAGCAGGTTCTAAACACCATATATTTT,CASREQVLNTIYF
TRBD2,-,TRBV4-1,TRBJ2-7,TGCGCCAGCAGCCAAGGCGGAGCTAGCGGGAGTAAGGGCTCCTACAATGAGCAGTACTTC,CASSQGGASGSKGSYNEQYF
-,-,TRBV11-2,TRBJ2-3,TGTGCCAGCAGCCCGGCGAGGCTGAGCACAGATACGCAGTATTTT,CASSPARLSTDTQYF
-,-,TRBV4-1,TRBJ2-3,TGCGCCAGCAGCTCCGAAGGGACGGTGGGGTCTAGCACAGATACGCAGTATTTT,CASSSEGTVGSSTDTQYF
-,few,TRBV12-3/TRBV12-4,TRBJ2-5,TGTGCCACTAGACAGCAGGAGACCCAGTACTTC,CATRQQETQYF
-,-,TRBV24-1,TRBJ2-2,TGTGCCACCAAGGGGAACACCGGGGAGCTGTTTTTT,CATKGNTGELFF
-,-,TRBV12-3/TRBV12-4,TRBJ1-4,TGTGCCAGCAGTAGACCGCCGCCTAATGAAAAACTGTTTTTT,CASSRPPPNEKLFF
-,many,TRBV9,TRBJ2-6,TGTGCCAGCAGCGTAGCCGGGGCCAACGTCCTGACTTTC,CASSVAGANVLTF
-,-,TRBV29-1,TRBJ1-2,TGCAGCGTTTCGGGAGCAGCGAACTATGGCTACACCTTC,CSVSGAANYGYTF
TRBD1,-,TRBV10-3,TRBJ2-5,TGTGCCATCAGTGAAGGACAGGGGGCTGGAGAGACCCAGTACTTC,CAISEGQGAGETQYF
TRBD2,-,TRBV13,TRBJ2-1,TGTGCCAGCAGCTTATGGGCCCTGCTGACTAGCGGGAGTATCCATGAGCAGTTCTTC,CASSLWALLTSGSIHEQFF
TRBD1,-,TRBV4-1,TRBJ1-6,TGCGCCAGCAGCCAAGCCCCGGGACAGGGGTATAATTCACCCCTCCACTTT,CASSQAPGQGYNSPLHF
-,-,TRBV27,TRBJ1-6,TGTGCCAGCATCCTAGACGGACGGCGAAATTCACCCCTCCACTTT,CASILDGRRNSPLHF
TRBD1,-,TRBV10-1,TRBJ2-7,TGCGCCAGCAGCGAGACAGGGTACTACGAGCAGTACTTC,CASSETGYYEQYF
TRBD2,-,TRBV4-1,TRBJ2-7,TGCGCCAGCAGCCATCTCTCTAGCGGGGGGGTATACGAGCAGTACTTC,CASSHLSSGGVYEQYF
-,-,TRBV20-1,TRBJ2-7,TGCAGTGCTCTAAAGGGTGGTAGCTCCTACGAGCAGTACTTC,CSALKGGSSYEQYF
TRBD1,few,TRBV12-3/TRBV12-4,TRBJ2-7,TGTGCCAGCCAATCGGGACAGGGAAAATTGTACGAGCAGTACTTC,CASQSGQGKLYEQYF
-,-,TRBV29-1,TRBJ2-7,TGCAGCGTTCAGGAACAGACGCTCTCCTACAATGAGCAGTACTTC,CSVQEQTLSYNEQYF
-,-,TRBV27,TRBJ2-1,TGTGCCAGCAGTTTCGTTGGGCCGGGACTTTTTTATAATGAGCAGTTCTTC,CASSFVGPGLFYNEQFF
TRBD1,-,TRBV2,TRBJ2-3,TGTGCCAGCAGTGGGACAGGGGACGGAGACACAGATACGCAGTATTTT,CASSGTGDGDTDTQYF
TRBD2,-,TRBV7-3,TRBJ2-1,TGTGCCAGCAGCTTAATTCCCCTAGCGGGCTCCTACAATGAGCAGTTCTTC,CASSLIPLAGSYNEQFF